Below, 29 T cell receptor beta chains from the same sample are listed, as sequenced in a study of blood T cells in healthy people across ages. Primers used in a second PCR of about 7 to 12 cycles were a sample-barcoded 5' primer and a J-beta primer mix. TCRdb re-called the 5' RACE reads with MiXCR, one entry per CDR3 protein. The sample shows fewer than 2,000,000 distinct CDR3 sequences, roughly two fifths of them seen only once. Sequenced sample: blood. Source of these receptors: a human donor in good health.

This rearrangement joins TRBV12-3 or TRBV12-4 to TRBJ2-4; D assignment may be TRBD1 or TRBD2 (5 bases each). The CDR3 sequence is 16 residues long. V was clipped by 3 bases and J by 2 bases, with 14 bases between them. The CDR3 protein is CASSFEGWGTKNIQYF. Written as DNA, the CDR3 is TGTGCCAGCAGTTTTGAGGGGTGGGGGACCAAAAACATTCAGTACTTC.

This clonotype was detected many times. The chain has TRBV7-2 and TRBJ2-5; 9 bases line up with TRBD1. The CDR3 totals 15 residues. The germline V gene encodes CDR1 SGHTA and CDR2 FQGNSA. Unmatched junction bases numbered 3, after V lost 4 bases and J lost 0 bases. CDR3 nucleotide sequence: TGTGCCAGCAGCTGGGACAGGGCCTACCAAGAGACCCAGTACTTC. This encodes CASSWDRAYQETQYF.

This clonotype was seen a handful of times. CDR3 DNA sequence: TGCAGTGCTGGACCGGGACAGGGGGCTAGTGGCTATGGCTACACCTTC. This codes for CSAGPGQGASGYGYTF. The gene calls are TRBV20-1 and TRBJ1-2, with 12 bases identical to TRBD1. The CDR3 consists of 16 residues. Trimming cost V 5 bases and J 4 bases; bases outside gene matches: 11. CDR1 and CDR2 from the germline V gene are DFQATT and SNEGSKA (reference sequence).

The chain employs TRBV6-5 and TRBJ1-2; D is uncertain. CDR3 length: 13 residues. Germline loops: CDR1 MNHEY, CDR2 SVGAGI. V was cut by 0 bases and J by 6 bases, with 8 bases left in between. The CDR3 DNA reads TGTGCCAGCAGTTACTCTATCCAGGATGGCTACACCTTC. Its protein product is CASSYSIQDGYTF.

This clonotype was counted only a few times. The V and J genes are TRBV27 and TRBJ2-1, with D perhaps TRBD1 (6 bases). Germline loops: CDR1 MNHEY, CDR2 SMNVEV (reference sequence). The CDR3 consists of 12 residues. Trimming shortened V by 7 bases and J by 9 bases, and 13 bases separated the two germline ends. The CDR3 region has the DNA TGTGCCAGCATTACAGGGCTCGGTGAGCAGTTCTTC. It is translated as CASITGLGEQFF.

In this sample, this clonotype turned up a few times. The chain joins TRBV7-3 to TRBJ2-3, with D maybe TRBD2 (6 bases). There are 13 residues in the CDR3. V dropped 1 base and J dropped 10 bases, with 12 bases sitting between them. Germline-derived CDR1 and CDR2 are SGHTA and FQGTGA. The CDR3 DNA follows: TGTGCCAGCAGCTTAATCTCAGGAGGGGCGCAGTATTTT. The encoded protein is CASSLISGGAQYF.

The CDR3 region has the DNA TGTGCCAGCAGCGTTGGGACATTGTACCAAGAGACCCAGTACTTC. Protein product: CASSVGTLYQETQYF. The chain links TRBV9 to TRBJ2-5, with a weak D call TRBD1 (6 bases). From germline, CDR1 is SGDLS and CDR2 YYNGEE. This CDR3 spans 15 amino acids. V was trimmed by 2 bases and J by 0 bases, leaving 11 bases between them.

The chain joins TRBV10-3 to TRBJ1-3; 12 nucleotides match TRBD1. V trimming: 6 bases; J trimming: 2 bases; junction bases outside the gene matches: 8. Germline CDR1 and CDR2: ENHRY and SYGVKD. There are 17 residues in the CDR3. CDR3 sequence reads: CAIRGQGAFQTGNTIYF. DNA of the CDR3: TGTGCCATCAGGGGACAGGGGGCCTTTCAGACTGGAAACACCATATATTTT.

Notes on this clonotype: A much larger clone differs by one base, so this may be a read error. J is TRBJ1-2 and V is TRBV20-1, with TRBD1 as a possible D gene (5 bases). CDR1 is DFQATT, CDR2 SNEGSKA, per germline (reference sequence). The CDR3 has 14 residues. Trimming removed 3 bases at V and 8 bases at J, with 19 bases between. This CDR3 reads CSASVYGTDKGYTF. CDR3 nucleotide sequence: TGCAGTGCTAGTGTGTACGGGACTGATAAGGGCTACACCTTC.

The chain joins TRBV2 to TRBJ2-5; D call uncertain. CDR1 is SNHLY and CDR2 is FYNNEI in the germline V gene. This CDR3 has 13 residues. The ends were cut back, 7 bases at V and 0 bases at J, with 9 bases in the middle. The CDR3 DNA reads as TGTGCCAGCAATCTCTGGGACCAAGAGACCCAGTACTTC. It encodes CASNLWDQETQYF.

The J gene is TRBJ2-5, the V gene TRBV4-3; no firm D call. Looked up from germline, CDR1 is LGHNA and CDR2 is YSLEER. This CDR3 is built from 14 residues. The ends were cut back, 0 bases at V and 3 bases at J, with 8 bases in the middle. CDR3 sequence: CASSQDPFEETQYF. The CDR3 bases are TGCGCCAGCAGCCAAGATCCGTTCGAAGAGACCCAGTACTTC.

The CDR3 DNA sequence: TGCAGCGTTGGGAAACTAGCGGGGGAGGATGAGCAGTTCTTC. This encodes CSVGKLAGEDEQFF. V is TRBV29-1 and J is TRBJ2-1, with 11 bases fitting TRBD2. The CDR3 contains 14 residues. Trimming cost V 4 bases and J 8 bases; bases outside gene matches: 7. Looked up from germline, CDR1 is SQVTM and CDR2 is ANQGSEA.

J is TRBJ1-2 and V is TRBV4-1, with TRBD1 as a possible D gene (6 bases). This CDR3 region has 14 residues. The V gene lost 6 bases and the J gene lost 6 bases, with 17 bases spanning the gap. Germline V gene lookup returns CDR1 MGHRA and CDR2 YSYEKL. The CDR3 loop reads CASRGLQGRDGYTF. The CDR3 nucleotides are TGCGCCAGCAGGGGCTTGCAGGGGAGGGATGGCTACACCTTC.

The CDR3 DNA reads TGTGCCAGCAGCTCACAGGCGGGACAGAGACAAGAGACCCAGTACTTC. The encoded protein is CASSSQAGQRQETQYF. The chain links TRBV7-9 to TRBJ2-4; TRBD1 might be the D (7 bases). Gene TRBJ2-5 matches the end of the DNA better, so the J call may be wrong. This CDR3 has 16 residues. Germline CDR1 SEHNR, CDR2 FQNEAQ (reference sequence).

This clonotype has only a few counts. This sequence joins TRBV24-1 and TRBJ1-5; D is unclear. Germline V gene data show CDR1 as KGHDR and CDR2 as SFDVKD. This CDR3 has 12 residues. V shed 4 bases and J shed 5 bases, with 5 bases lying between them. This CDR3 is CATSDQDQPQHF. CDR3 bases: TGTGCCACCAGTGACCAAGATCAGCCCCAGCATTTT.

This sequence joins TRBV9 and TRBJ2-4; TRBD1 matches 7 bases. The CDR3 is 13 amino acids. Trimming took 3 bases from V and 8 from J; bases not matched to a gene: 5. CDR1 and CDR2 from the germline V gene are SGDLS and YYNGEE. As DNA, the CDR3 is TGTGCCAGCAGCGCCCAACAGGGGTACATTCAGTACTTC. Translated, it gives CASSAQQGYIQYF.

This clonotype was found a few times. The genes are TRBV7-9 and TRBJ2-7; D is uncertain. CDR3 length: 11 amino acids. Germline CDR1 SEHNR, CDR2 FQNEAQ (reference sequence). Deletions cut 5 bases from V and 6 bases from J, with 8 bases between. CDR3 residues: CASSIGPEQYF. The CDR3 nucleotides are TGTGCCAGCAGCATAGGCCCCGAGCAGTACTTC.

The chain couples TRBV7-6 to TRBJ2-7; 9 nucleotides match TRBD2. The germline V gene has CDR1 SGHVS and CDR2 FNYEAQ. V trimming: 5 bases; J trimming: 5 bases; junction bases outside the gene matches: 13. The CDR3 runs 16 residues. CDR3 amino acids: CASSLRGGAYSHEQYF. CDR3 nucleotide sequence: TGTGCCAGCAGCCTACGCGGGGGGGCATACAGTCACGAGCAGTACTTC.

In its sample, this clonotype was seen once. This chain connects TRBV5-1 to TRBJ2-5; 7 positions agree with TRBD1. The closer fit of TRBJ2-7 to the DNA end suggests the J call may be wrong. The CDR3 is 16 amino acids. Germline CDR1 reads SGHRS; CDR2 reads YFSETQ. CDR3 in DNA: TGCGCCAGCAGCCTCCACCGAACGACGACAGGGAGCGAGCAGTACTTC. Translated: CASSLHRTTTGSEQYF.

The V gene is TRBV19, the J gene TRBJ2-7; D may match TRBD1 or TRBD2 (6 bases each). Germline CDR1 reads LNHDA; CDR2 reads SQIVND (reference sequence). This CDR3 contains 15 residues. Trimming took 3 bases from V and 1 from J, leaving 13 bases between them. The chain's CDR3 is CASSMTEGGSYEQYF. CDR3 in DNA: TGTGCCAGTAGTATGACGGAGGGGGGATCCTACGAGCAGTACTTC. Variable domain in full (rest from reference TRBV19 and TRBJ2-7): DGGITQSPKYLFRKEGQNVTLSCEQNLNHDAMYWYRQDPGQGLRLIYYSQIVNDFQKGDIAEGYSVSREKKESFPLTVTSAQKNPTAFYLCASSMTEGGSYEQYFGPGTRLTVT.

This clonotype was counted only a few times. The V call is TRBV28, the J call TRBJ2-1; 13 bases line up with TRBD2. The V gene end was trimmed by 3 bases and the J gene end by 4 bases; junction bases not matched to a gene: 6. This CDR3 has 17 residues. Germline V gene data show CDR1 as MDHEN and CDR2 as SYDVKM. The CDR3 here is CASSLTSGGTPYNEQFF. The DNA of the CDR3 is TGTGCCAGCAGTTTGACTAGCGGGGGGACTCCATACAATGAGCAGTTCTTC.

This clonotype was observed a few times. The chain recombines TRBV6-5 with TRBJ2-3; D not certain. There are 15 residues in the CDR3. Trimming cost V 5 bases and J 6 bases, with 18 bases left between them. In germline, CDR1 is MNHEY, CDR2 SVGAGI. The CDR3 loop is CASSRTAFKGDTQYF. In nucleotides, the CDR3 is TGTGCCAGCAGTAGAACGGCCTTTAAAGGGGATACGCAGTATTTT.

This clonotype was observed a handful of times. This sequence joins TRBV10-3 and TRBJ2-7; 10 bases map to TRBD2. V trimming: 0 bases; J trimming: 3 bases; junction bases outside the gene matches: 14. Germline values: CDR1 ENHRY, CDR2 SYGVKD. This CDR3 has 19 amino acids. The CDR3 region has the DNA TGTGCCATCAGTGAGTCTCGTAGCGGGGGGCCCCGAAAATACTACGAGCAGTACTTC. It encodes CAISESRSGGPRKYYEQYF.

V usage is TRBV12-3 or TRBV12-4 and J usage is TRBJ2-6; D might be TRBD1 or TRBD2, each matching 5 bases. The CDR3 length is 15 residues. The germline V and J ends were trimmed by 8 bases and 10 bases, with 21 bases remaining between them. The CDR3 sequence: CASSRGEGRTNVLTF. The CDR3 bases are TGTGCCAGCTCCCGGGGCGAGGGTCGAACGAACGTCCTGACTTTC.

This clonotype was counted once. This rearrangement joins TRBV20-1 to TRBJ2-7, with D maybe TRBD2 (6 bases). The CDR3 spans 13 residues. CDR1 is DFQATT and CDR2 is SNEGSKA in the germline V gene (reference sequence). V gave up 3 bases and J gave up 4 bases, with 13 bases separating them. The CDR3 is CSARDARGYEQYF. CDR3 coding DNA: TGCAGTGCTAGGGACGCGCGGGGTTACGAGCAGTACTTC.

The J gene is TRBJ2-5, the V gene TRBV24-1, with 13 bases aligning to TRBD2. With V trimmed by 7 bases and J by 2 bases, 3 bases remained unmatched. The CDR3 sequence is 15 residues long. CDR1 is KGHDR, CDR2 SFDVKD, per germline. The CDR3 DNA is TGTGCCACCAGCCAGACTAGCGGGGGGCAAGAGACCCAGTACTTC. Residues: CATSQTSGGQETQYF.

This clonotype was detected only a few times. The rearrangement joins TRBV5-1 to TRBJ2-1; D might be TRBD1 (6 bases). Germline loops: CDR1 SGHRS, CDR2 YFSETQ. The CDR3 is 18 amino acids. The V and J ends lost 2 bases and 0 bases respectively, with 18 bases between them. The CDR3 reads CASSLISLGTSSYNEQFF. The DNA of the CDR3 is TGCGCCAGCAGCTTAATTTCGTTAGGGACAAGCTCCTACAATGAGCAGTTCTTC.

V usage is TRBV11-2 and J usage is TRBJ2-7; possibly TRBD2 for D (5 bases). CDR3 length: 14 amino acids. The germline V gene has CDR1 SGHAT and CDR2 FQNNGV. The ends were cut back, 5 bases at V and 2 bases at J, with 13 bases in the middle. The DNA of the CDR3 is TGTGCCAGCAGCCTCAAGACCGGGGCCTACGAGCAGTACTTC. Its protein product is CASSLKTGAYEQYF.

This clonotype came up a few times. CDR3: CASSHPSGGPHLKYTGELFF. In DNA form, the CDR3 reads TGCGCCAGCAGCCACCCCAGCGGGGGGCCACATCTGAAATACACCGGGGAGCTGTTTTTT. The rearrangement uses TRBV4-3 and TRBJ2-2, with 9 bases lining up with TRBD2. The germline V gene has CDR1 LGHNA and CDR2 YSLEER. The CDR3 sequence is 20 residues long. Germline trimming cut 3 bases from V and 3 bases from J; bases unmatched to any gene: 17.